This TCR beta chain was identified in a study of T cell repertoires in cytomegalovirus infection. Study results and caveats: Clonotype analysis showed dominance of the ex vivo response by HLA-C-restricted CMV-specific TCR beta clonotypes.

At least ten counts were recorded for this clonotype. As yet, its antigen is unknown. TCRdb re-called the reads with MiXCR, one entry per CDR3 protein. The sample consists of over 450,000 distinct CDR3 sequences, 11% of them appearing once. Material for sequencing was PBMCs. This sequence originates from a human donor in good health (CMV status not recorded). Some clones in this sample may be carry-over from other donors' samples.

CDR3 nucleotides: TGTGCCAGCAGTTACTCGATGGGGGAGACCCAGTACTTC. The encoded protein is CASSYSMGETQYF. This chain uses TRBV6-5 with TRBJ2-5; D uncertain. Germline loops: CDR1 MNHEY, CDR2 SVGAGI. CDR3 length: 13 residues. Trimming removed 0 bases from V and 5 bases from J, with 7 bases in between.